The 18 T cell receptor beta chains reported below all come from one sample, sequenced in a study of blood T cell repertoires in COVID-19. Assay: immunoSEQ multiplex PCR; the TCRdb copy retains only in-frame clones and omits some. The sample contains 150,000 to 200,000 clones, approximately 90% of which appear only once. Sequencing was carried out using peripheral blood. Source of these receptors: a man aged 60-69 years with acute or convalescent COVID-19.

This clone has a handful of counts. The chain links TRBV5-4 to TRBJ2-7, with TRBD1 as a possible D gene (6 bases). V lost 4 bases, J lost 6 bases, and 11 bases lay in between. Germline V gives CDR1 SGHNT, CDR2 YYREEE (reference sequence). The CDR3 has 12 residues. The CDR3 DNA reads as TGTGCCAGCAGCCGTCCACAGGGCGAGCAGTACGTC. Protein: CASSRPQGEQYV.

CDR3 bases: TGTGCCAGCAGTCTGACAGGGGGCGTCACAGATACGCAGTATTTT. Residues: CASSLTGGVTDTQYF. The rearrangement uses TRBV27 and TRBJ2-3; TRBD1 matches at 10 bases. Germline V CDR1 and CDR2: MNHEY, SMNVEV (reference sequence). This CDR3 contains 15 residues. V was pared by 5 bases and J by 2 bases, with 4 bases of the junction left unmatched.

The rearrangement links TRBV19 to TRBJ1-6; 7 bases line up with TRBD1. There are 15 residues in the CDR3. CDR1 is LNHDA, CDR2 SQIVND, per germline (reference sequence). Trimming cost V 5 bases and J 6 bases; bases outside gene matches: 7. The CDR3 DNA sequence: TGTGCCAGTAGTCCCGAACACAGGGGTAATTCACCCCTCCACTTT. Amino acid sequence: CASSPEHRGNSPLHF. The full variable domain, with the rest looked up from reference TRBV19 and TRBJ1-6, is DGGITQSPKYLFRKEGQNVTLSCEQNLNHDAMYWYRQDPGQGLRLIYYSQIVNDFQKGDIAEGYSVSREKKESFPLTVTSAQKNPTAFYLCASSPEHRGNSPLHFGNGTRLTVT.

J is TRBJ1-1 and V is TRBV5-8; D not resolved. Germline CDR1 SGHTS, CDR2 YDEGEE. CDR3 size: 14 residues. V was cut by 4 bases and J by 4 bases, with 14 bases left in between. The CDR3, as DNA: TGTGCCAGCAGCGCCCCCAGGTATCGCACTGAAGCTTTCTTT. It codes for CASSAPRYRTEAFF.

V and J are TRBV9 and TRBJ1-2, with D perhaps matching TRBD1 (5 bases). Looked up from germline, CDR1 is SGDLS and CDR2 is YYNGEE. V was shortened by 3 bases and J by 8 bases, with 26 bases between the two germline ends. The CDR3 loop spans 17 amino acids. The CDR3 nucleotides read TGTGCCAGCAGCGGCATACCTTTCGGGGGACCCACTGAGGGCTACACCTTC. Amino acids: CASSGIPFGGPTEGYTF. Together with reference TRBV9 and TRBJ1-2, the CDR3 gives the full variable domain: DSGVTQTPKHLITATGQRVTLRCSPRSGDLSVYWYQQSLDQGLQFLIQYYNGEERAKGNILERFSAQQFPDLHSELNLSSLELGDSALYFCASSGIPFGGPTEGYTFGSGTRLTVV.

This chain connects TRBV5-4 to TRBJ2-7; 13 positions match TRBD2. The CDR3 extends over 15 amino acids. Trimming took 2 bases from V and 3 from J; bases not matched to a gene: 2. Germline CDR1 SGHNT, CDR2 YYREEE (reference sequence). CDR3 sequence (DNA): TGTGCCAGCAGCTTACTAGCGGGAGGGGGCTACGAGCAGTACTTC. Its protein product is CASSLLAGGGYEQYF.

The rearrangement links TRBV13 to TRBJ2-7; possible D gene TRBD2, 6 bases. Trimming shortened V by 3 bases and J by 0 bases, and 12 bases separated the two germline ends. Germline V CDR1 and CDR2: PRHDT, FYEKMQ (reference sequence). This CDR3 region has 15 residues. The CDR3 protein is CASSFGSVSSYEQYF. DNA for the CDR3: TGTGCCAGCAGCTTCGGGAGTGTGAGCTCCTACGAGCAGTACTTC. Full variable domain (rest looked up from reference TRBV13 and TRBJ2-7): AAGVIQSPRHLIKEKRETATLKCYPIPRHDTVYWYQQGPGQDPQFLISFYEKMQSDKGSIPDRFSAQQFSDYHSELNMSSLELGDSALYFCASSFGSVSSYEQYFGPGTRLTVT.

V is TRBV9 and J is TRBJ2-1; D may be TRBD1 (6 bases). CDR3 length: 14 residues. Trimming cost V 4 bases and J 6 bases, with 14 bases left between them. The germline V gene has CDR1 SGDLS and CDR2 YYNGEE. The CDR3 protein is CASSLRVGGNEQFF. CDR3 sequence (DNA): TGTGCCAGCAGCCTCCGGGTAGGGGGCAATGAGCAGTTCTTC.

This clone appeared a few times. The chain links TRBV10-3 to TRBJ1-5; 8 nucleotides match TRBD1. V was clipped by 6 bases and J by 7 bases; unmatched bases: 5. Germline V gives CDR1 ENHRY, CDR2 SYGVKD. CDR3 length equals 13 residues. The CDR3 here is CAIREGQGQPQHF. The CDR3 DNA follows: TGTGCCATCAGAGAAGGACAGGGCCAGCCCCAGCATTTT.

This chain connects TRBV7-2 to TRBJ2-5, with D possibly TRBD1 on 6 matching bases. With 0 bases removed from V and 5 bases from J, the gap between germline ends came to 19 bases. There are 17 residues in the CDR3. The germline CDR1 and CDR2 sequences are SGHTA and FQGNSA. The CDR3 is CASSLASTTGPWETQYF. CDR3 sequence (DNA): TGTGCCAGCAGCTTAGCGAGTACGACAGGCCCGTGGGAGACCCAGTACTTC. Full variable domain (remainder filled in from reference TRBV7-2 and TRBJ2-5): GAGVSQSPSNKVTEKGKDVELRCDPISGHTALYWYRQSLGQGLEFLIYFQGNSAPDKSGLPSDRFSAERTGGSVSTLTIQRTQQEDSAVYLCASSLASTTGPWETQYFGPGTRLLVL.

This clone was counted at least ten times. The rearrangement uses TRBV27 and TRBJ2-5; possible D gene TRBD2, 6 bases. The length of the CDR3 is 15 residues. CDR1 and CDR2 from the germline V gene are MNHEY and SMNVEV (reference sequence). V was shortened by 1 base and J by 2 bases, with 11 bases between the two germline ends. The CDR3 protein is CASSLFAAGQETQYF. The CDR3 bases are TGTGCCAGCAGTTTATTCGCGGCGGGGCAAGAGACCCAGTACTTC.

Here the CDR3 reads CSASPSRGPGNTIYF. CDR3 sequence (DNA): TGCAGTGCTAGTCCCTCTAGGGGGCCTGGAAACACCATATATTTT. This chain joins TRBV20-1 and TRBJ1-3; 7 bases agree with TRBD1. Germline V gene data show CDR1 as DFQATT and CDR2 as SNEGSKA (reference sequence). The CDR3 is made up of 15 amino acids. Trimming at V came to 3 bases and at J to 2 bases, leaving 7 bases not matched to a gene.

The chain uses TRBV3-1 (or the pseudogene TRBV3-2) and TRBJ1-3; D unresolved. Germline V gene data show CDR1 as LGHDT and CDR2 as YNNKEL (reference sequence). The CDR3 covers 16 residues. V was trimmed by 2 bases and J by 2 bases, leaving 13 bases between them. The DNA for the CDR3 is TGTGCCAGCAGCCAAAGAGGGTCTCGGGCTGGAAACACCATATATTTT. Its translation is CASSQRGSRAGNTIYF.

Details on this clone: The sample contains more than one DNA sequence encoding this CDR3. The genes are TRBV3-1 (or the pseudogene TRBV3-2) and TRBJ1-3, with D hard to call. This CDR3 spans 14 amino acids. The V end lost 3 bases, the J end lost 3 bases, and 9 bases lay between the germline ends. Germline V CDR1 and CDR2: LGHDT, YNNKEL (reference sequence). This CDR3 is CASSQGGSGNTIYF. The CDR3 nucleotides are TGTGCCAGCAGCCAGGGAGGAAGTGGAAACACCATATATTTT.

This sequence joins TRBV5-4 and TRBJ2-3; a weak D match, TRBD2 (6 bases). There are 16 residues in the CDR3. Germline loops: CDR1 SGHNT, CDR2 YYREEE (reference sequence). Trimming cost V 2 bases and J 6 bases, with 19 bases left between them. The CDR3 DNA follows: TGTGCCAGCAGCTTAATTAGCGGAACGAGTTGGGATACGCAGTATTTT. It is translated as CASSLISGTSWDTQYF.

The gene calls are TRBV19 and TRBJ1-1; 10 bases line up with TRBD1. The CDR3 runs to 16 residues. Germline lookup yields CDR1 LNHDA and CDR2 SQIVND (reference sequence). V shed 1 base, J shed 1 base, and the junction held 3 bases outside the gene matches. The CDR3 protein is CASSIGRDRGNTEAFF. The CDR3 bases are TGTGCCAGTAGTATAGGACGGGACAGGGGGAACACTGAAGCTTTCTTT.

This clone was seen once. J is TRBJ2-6 and V is TRBV9, with D possibly TRBD1 on 6 matching bases. V was clipped by 5 bases and J by 2 bases, with 11 bases between them. CDR3 length: 15 amino acids. Germline lookup yields CDR1 SGDLS and CDR2 YYNGEE. CDR3 bases: TGTGCCAGCAGTGATTGGGGGCCTGGGGCCAACGTCCTGACTTTC. It is translated as CASSDWGPGANVLTF.

As DNA, the CDR3 is TGTGCCACCCAACTAGCGGGAGGGTCCAGCGGGACGCAGTATTTT. This gives the protein CATQLAGGSSGTQYF. This sequence joins TRBV24-1 and TRBJ2-3; TRBD2 agrees at 13 bases. V was pared by 9 bases and J by 9 bases, with 11 bases of the junction left unmatched. CDR1 is KGHDR, CDR2 SFDVKD, per germline. CDR3 length: 15 amino acids.